A single sample gave rise to the 14 T cell receptor beta chains below, sequenced in a study of cytomegalovirus exposure and HLA in healthy donors. The study ran its PCR with 60 Vbeta and 13 Jbeta primers. The assay was immunoSEQ multiplex PCR, and TCRdb's table has in-frame clones only and misses some. The sample holds 150,000 to 200,000 clones; about 76% are singletons and the top ten take 1.5% to 2%. Sequencing was carried out using PBMCs. The receptors were gathered from a woman aged 45-65 years in good health and CMV-seronegative.

This clone was recorded only once. The chain combines TRBV6-6 with TRBJ2-1; 10 bases agree with TRBD1. V gave up 4 bases and J gave up 7 bases; unmatched junction bases: 4. The CDR3 is 14 amino acids. Germline values: CDR1 MNHNY, CDR2 SVGAGI (reference sequence). In nucleotides, the CDR3 is TGTGCCAGCAGTTTGGGACAGGGGTGGAATGAGCAGTTCTTC. Translation gives CASSLGQGWNEQFF.

This clone was counted a few times. This chain joins TRBV30 and TRBJ2-1; TRBD2 matches at 9 bases. J gave up 1 base and V 2 bases, and 9 bases lay outside the gene matches. Germline assignment: CDR1 GTSNPN and CDR2 SVGIG (reference sequence). The CDR3 has 17 amino acids. DNA of the CDR3: TGTGCCTGGAGTTCAGCGGGGGGCCTTAAATCCTACAATGAGCAGTTCTTC. Translating it yields CAWSSAGGLKSYNEQFF.

The genes are TRBV5-1 and TRBJ1-2, with 7 nucleotides matching TRBD1. Germline assignment: CDR1 SGHRS and CDR2 YFSETQ. Trimming removed 0 bases from V and 7 bases from J; junction bases left unmatched: 9. The CDR3 is 15 amino acids. CDR3 sequence (DNA): TGCGCCAGCAGCTTGGACAGGGGAGATTTCGCTGGCTACACCTTC. This sequence encodes CASSLDRGDFAGYTF.

This chain joins TRBV5-4 and TRBJ2-7, with D perhaps TRBD2 (5 bases). CDR1 SGHNT and CDR2 YYREEE come from the germline V gene (reference sequence). The V and J ends lost 2 bases and 2 bases respectively, with 17 bases between them. The CDR3 sequence is 16 residues long. The CDR3 loop reads CASSFGSGGPTYEQYF. CDR3 bases: TGTGCCAGCAGCTTTGGCTCTGGAGGACCAACCTACGAGCAGTACTTC.

CDR3 coding DNA: TGTGCCAGCAGCTTTGGGGGACTAGCGGGAGGCCGGGAGCAGTTCTTC. It encodes CASSFGGLAGGREQFF. The chain recombines TRBV11-1 with TRBJ2-1, with 15 bases fitting TRBD2. Germline loops: CDR1 SGHAT, CDR2 FQDESV (reference sequence). The trim removed 3 bases at V and 10 bases at J, leaving 7 bases unmatched. The CDR3 runs 16 residues.

This clone appeared a few times. V and J are TRBV29-1 and TRBJ1-2; D unclear. Per the germline V gene, CDR1 is SQVTM and CDR2 is ANQGSEA. V was trimmed by 4 bases and J by 0 bases, leaving 12 bases between them. This CDR3 is 14 amino acids long. The DNA of the CDR3 is TGCAGCGTTGGGAAACGGGGTTCTAACTATGGCTACACCTTC. This translates into CSVGKRGSNYGYTF.

The CDR3 loop reads CASRKGQGAPGANVLTF. The CDR3 region has the DNA TGTGCCAGTAGAAAGGGACAGGGGGCGCCTGGGGCCAACGTCCTGACTTTC. The V and J genes are TRBV19 and TRBJ2-6; 12 positions match TRBD1. The CDR3 has 17 amino acids. With V trimmed by 6 bases and J by 2 bases, 5 bases remained unmatched. Germline lookup yields CDR1 LNHDA and CDR2 SQIVND (reference sequence).

The chain links TRBV5-4 to TRBJ1-1, with unresolved D. The germline gives CDR1 SGHNT, CDR2 YYREEE (reference sequence). The ends were cut back, 4 bases at V and 0 bases at J, with 10 bases in the middle. The CDR3 runs 14 residues. CDR3 nucleotide sequence: TGTGCCAGCAGCCCCGGAGGGATGAACACTGAAGCTTTCTTT. Amino acids: CASSPGGMNTEAFF.

The table lists this clone with a count of one. V is TRBV7-2 and J is TRBJ1-2; 10 positions match TRBD1. V was pared by 7 bases and J by 4 bases, with 6 bases of the junction left unmatched. The CDR3 totals 14 residues. Germline CDR1 reads SGHTA; CDR2 reads FQGNSA. For the CDR3, the DNA is TGTGCCAGCAACACCCGGGACAGGGGCTATGGCTACACCTTC. This gives the protein CASNTRDRGYGYTF.

V and J are TRBV2 and TRBJ1-5, with 10 bases matching TRBD1. V shed 8 bases, J shed 1 base, and the junction held 8 bases outside the gene matches. The CDR3 is 16 residues long. Germline CDR1 and CDR2: SNHLY and FYNNEI. The CDR3, as DNA: TGTGCCAGCGGGACAGGGGCGAATCGGAGCAATCAGCCCCAGCATTTT. Encoded protein: CASGTGANRSNQPQHF.

The chain recombines TRBV6-5 with TRBJ1-2; D is undetermined. Germline V gene lookup returns CDR1 MNHEY and CDR2 SVGAGI. The V end was cut by 4 bases, the J end by 0 bases, with 12 bases between. This CDR3 region has 15 residues. CDR3 bases: TGTGCCAGCAGTTCAGACAAAAACACTAACTATGGCTACACCTTC. Translating it yields CASSSDKNTNYGYTF.

The rearrangement links TRBV5-4 to TRBJ1-2; the D gene is possibly TRBD1 (6 bases). With 3 bases removed from V and 8 bases from J, the gap between germline ends came to 14 bases. CDR1 and CDR2 (germline): SGHNT, YYREEE (reference sequence). This CDR3 region has 13 residues. The CDR3 nucleotides are TGTGCCAGCAGCTCAACAGGGTTGTTGGGCTACACCTTC. Its translation is CASSSTGLLGYTF.

The CDR3 spells CASSEMGYEQYF. DNA for the CDR3: TGTGCCAGCAGTGAAATGGGCTACGAGCAGTACTTC. This chain links TRBV6-1 with TRBJ2-5; D remains unclear. The J call may be mistaken, given a closer DNA end match to TRBJ2-7. From germline, CDR1 is MNHNS and CDR2 SASEGT. CDR3 length: 12 amino acids.

The V gene is TRBV5-4, the J gene TRBJ2-5, with 7 bases that match TRBD2. The end of the DNA aligns better with TRBJ2-7, so the J call may be wrong. The CDR3 runs to 12 residues. Looked up from germline, CDR1 is SGHNT and CDR2 is YYREEE (reference sequence). Here the CDR3 DNA reads TGTGCCAGCAGCCTAGGACTAGACGAGCAGTACTTC. Encoded protein: CASSLGLDEQYF.